Listed here is a single T cell receptor (beta chain). Its target is not known. The source of the sample is a study of CD8 T cells in Susac syndrome. The study, taken as a whole, reports: As acknowledged by the study, its TCR sequencing and HLA analysis included a relatively small number of individuals.

Negative isolation yielded the CD8+ and CD4+ T cells, while FACS enriched the TEMRA cells. When the RNA was reverse transcribed, random hexamers were used with an input of roughly 0.5 to 1 ug. The CDR3 of TCR beta was amplified by immunoSEQ multiplex PCR across 54 Vbeta and 13 Jbeta. TCRdb called the immunoSEQ multiplex PCR reads again in MiXCR, with one record for every CDR3 protein. The sample records about 280,000 distinct CDR3 sequences, around 83% being singletons. Trimming stripped 0 bases from V and 2 bases from J, with 11 bases between. This CDR3 contains 16 residues. Sequences were obtained from CD8+ T cells from PBMCs. The TCR comes from a human donor with multiple sclerosis. The chain carries TRBV12-3 or TRBV12-4 and TRBJ2-1; perhaps TRBD2 as D (6 bases). The CDR3 loop reads CASSLARLGPYNEQFF. CDR3 nucleotide sequence: TGTGCCAGCAGTTTAGCGCGACTAGGCCCCTACAATGAGCAGTTCTTC.